The rows below give T cell receptor beta chains drawn from one sample of a study of blood T cell repertoires in COVID-19. This table comes from immunoSEQ multiplex PCR, and its TCRdb copy is limited to in-frame clones, with some not included. The sample yields 250,000 or so clones, 86% seen once. Sequences were obtained from peripheral blood. These receptors were obtained from a man in his fifties or sixties with acute or convalescent COVID-19. CDR3s include the opening cysteine and the closing phenylalanine or tryptophan. A D gene is named only where the DNA matches it firmly. For some rows the clone size is stated as once, few or many, or as a class when expanded; others skip it.

clone size: few; V gene: TRBV19; J gene: TRBJ2-2; D gene: NA; CDR3 DNA: TGTGCCAGTAGTATCCTCGGCAGCGCGAACACCGGGGAGCTGTTTTTT; CDR3 protein: CASSILGSANTGELFF
clone size: NA; V gene: TRBV3-1/TRBV3-2; J gene: TRBJ1-4; D gene: NA; CDR3 DNA: TGTGCCAGCAGCCCTCCGGCCCGGAGGGAAAAACTGTTTTTT; CDR3 protein: CASSPPARREKLFF
clone size: NA; V gene: TRBV10-3; J gene: TRBJ1-6; D gene: NA; CDR3 DNA: TGTGCGCTACAGGGATCCCTTAATTCACCCCTCCACTTT; CDR3 protein: CALQGSLNSPLHF
clone size: NA; V gene: TRBV2; J gene: TRBJ2-7; D gene: NA; CDR3 DNA: TGTGCCAGCAGTGAAATAGGTCTAGCTGGTGGGTACGAGCAGTACTTC; CDR3 protein: CASSEIGLAGGYEQYF
clone size: NA; V gene: TRBV28; J gene: TRBJ2-7; D gene: TRBD1; CDR3 DNA: TGTGCCAGCAGTCCGGGACAGGGGCCCTACGAGCAGTACTTC; CDR3 protein: CASSPGQGPYEQYF
clone size: NA; V gene: TRBV6-5; J gene: TRBJ2-7; D gene: TRBD2; CDR3 DNA: TGTGCCACCGTAGCGGGAGGGCGGAAATCGAACGAGCAGTACTTC; CDR3 protein: CATVAGGRKSNEQYF
clone size: NA; V gene: TRBV10-2; J gene: TRBJ1-6; D gene: TRBD1; CDR3 DNA: TGCGCCAGCAGTGTTCAGGGGGCTAAAAATTCACCCCTCCACTTT; CDR3 protein: CASSVQGAKNSPLHF
clone size: NA; V gene: TRBV7-2; J gene: TRBJ1-4; D gene: NA; CDR3 DNA: TGTGCCAGCAGTCCGGGTAGTTCGGGAGAAAAACTGTTTTTT; CDR3 protein: CASSPGSSGEKLFF
clone size: NA; V gene: TRBV7-2; J gene: TRBJ2-4; D gene: TRBD1; CDR3 DNA: TGTGCCAGCAGTCATCGACAGGGAGAGGGAGCCAAAAACATTCAGTACTTC; CDR3 protein: CASSHRQGEGAKNIQYF
clone size: NA; V gene: TRBV9; J gene: TRBJ1-2; D gene: TRBD1; CDR3 DNA: TGTGCCAGCAGCGCCATCCCCGGGACAGGAGGAGGCTACACCTTC; CDR3 protein: CASSAIPGTGGGYTF
clone size: NA; V gene: TRBV9; J gene: TRBJ2-1; D gene: TRBD2; CDR3 DNA: TGTGCCAGCAGCGTAGTCAGCGGGGCCTACAATGAGCAGTTCTTC; CDR3 protein: CASSVVSGAYNEQFF
clone size: NA; V gene: TRBV6-4; J gene: TRBJ2-1; D gene: TRBD2; CDR3 DNA: TGTGCCAGCAGGCGGACTAGCGGGGACAATGAGCAGTTCTTC; CDR3 protein: CASRRTSGDNEQFF
clone size: NA; V gene: TRBV7-2; J gene: TRBJ1-2; D gene: TRBD1; CDR3 DNA: TGTGCCAGCAGCCTGGACAGGGATTATGGCTACACCTTC; CDR3 protein: CASSLDRDYGYTF
clone size: NA; V gene: TRBV28; J gene: TRBJ1-1; D gene: NA; CDR3 DNA: TGTGCCAGCAGACCTTCCGGGAGGAACACTGAAGCTTTCTTT; CDR3 protein: CASRPSGRNTEAFF